Listed here are 24 T cell receptor beta chains from one sample, sequenced in a study of control samples from healthy donors and cancer patients. The assay was immunoSEQ multiplex PCR, and TCRdb's table has in-frame clones only and misses some. The sample lists roughly 120,000 clones, about 93% seen once, with 2.6% in the top ten. Input material: blood. These TCRs come from a man aged 25 to 40 in good health.

This chain links TRBV21-1 with TRBJ1-5. TRBV21-1 counts as a pseudogene. The CDR3 length is 18 residues. The CDR3: CAINPSGRDRDKGQPQHF. In DNA, the CDR3 is TGTGCCATCAACCCCTCTGGGCGGGACCGGGACAAAGGTCAGCCCCAGCATTTT.

The chain couples TRBV10-3 to TRBJ1-1; 8 bases line up with TRBD1. V dropped 7 bases and J dropped 2; count of bases not matched to a gene: 9. CDR3 size: 15 residues. CDR1 and CDR2 from the germline V gene are ENHRY and SYGVKD. CDR3 bases: TGTGCCATCAAAGGCCAGGGGGCCCCTAACACTGAAGCTTTCTTT. Its translation is CAIKGQGAPNTEAFF.

The chain uses TRBV6-5 and TRBJ1-2; 7 bases are shared with TRBD1. The length of the CDR3 is 13 residues. CDR1 and CDR2 (germline): MNHEY, SVGAGI. V lost 10 bases, J lost 3 bases, and 8 bases stayed unmatched. The CDR3 is CATELRGDYGYTF. Here the CDR3 DNA reads TGTGCCACCGAGCTCAGGGGGGACTATGGCTACACCTTC.

The rearrangement uses TRBV5-4 and TRBJ1-1, with D possibly being TRBD1 (6 bases). Germline assignment: CDR1 SGHNT and CDR2 YYREEE (reference sequence). The germline V and J ends were trimmed by 4 bases and 8 bases, with 21 bases remaining between them. The CDR3 is made up of 15 amino acids. CDR3 in amino acids: CASSPGGQADREAFF. The CDR3 bases are TGTGCCAGCAGCCCGGGGGGACAAGCGGACAGAGAAGCTTTCTTT.

The rearrangement links TRBV10-3 to TRBJ1-1, with D hard to call. The V gene's germline CDR1 is ENHRY and CDR2 SYGVKD. The CDR3 contains 14 residues. Trimming left V 4 bases short and J 8 bases short, with 17 bases between. CDR3 amino acids: CAISANSQTLEAFF. The CDR3 DNA reads TGTGCCATCAGTGCCAACAGCCAAACCTTAGAAGCTTTCTTT.

J is TRBJ1-1 and V is TRBV7-2; 7 positions match TRBD1. Trimming removed 0 bases from V and 4 bases from J; junction bases left unmatched: 2. Germline V gives CDR1 SGHTA, CDR2 FQGNSA. CDR3 size: 14 residues. DNA of the CDR3: TGTGCCAGCAGCTTAGCAGGGGGCCTCACTGAAGCTTTCTTT. Protein: CASSLAGGLTEAFF.

The rearrangement links TRBV3-1 (or the pseudogene TRBV3-2) to TRBJ2-2; no firm D call. Trimming removed 2 bases from V and 0 bases from J, with 7 bases in between. The CDR3 runs 15 residues. Looked up from germline, CDR1 is LGHDT and CDR2 is YNNKEL (reference sequence). Here the CDR3 DNA reads TGTGCCAGCAGCCAAAAGTCCACGAACACCGGGGAGCTGTTTTTT. It encodes CASSQKSTNTGELFF.

The chain is built from TRBV29-1 and TRBJ1-1; no definite D call. Germline loops: CDR1 SQVTM, CDR2 ANQGSEA. This CDR3 is built from 12 residues. The germline V and J ends were trimmed by 5 bases and 3 bases, with 10 bases remaining between them. CDR3 loop: CSVKKRDTEAFF. For the CDR3, the DNA is TGCAGCGTTAAAAAAAGGGACACTGAAGCTTTCTTT.

This rearrangement joins TRBV7-2 to TRBJ1-3, with D possibly TRBD1 on 5 matching bases. The CDR3 has 15 residues. Germline lookup yields CDR1 SGHTA and CDR2 FQGNSA. Trimming pared 3 bases from V and 0 bases from J, leaving 9 bases between. The CDR3 coding sequence is TGTGCCAGCAGCTTCGGGACCAGCTCTGGAAACACCATATATTTT. Protein product: CASSFGTSSGNTIYF. Together with reference TRBV7-2 and TRBJ1-3, the CDR3 gives the full variable domain: GAGVSQSPSNKVTEKGKDVELRCDPISGHTALYWYRQSLGQGLEFLIYFQGNSAPDKSGLPSDRFSAERTGGSVSTLTIQRTQQEDSAVYLCASSFGTSSGNTIYFGEGSWLTVV.

The CDR3 DNA reads as TGTGCCAGTGGGACGGGGGAGCTGTTTTTT. Amino acid sequence: CASGTGELFF. The chain joins TRBV12-3 or TRBV12-4 to TRBJ2-2, with D perhaps matching TRBD1 or TRBD2 (5 bases each). With 9 bases removed from V and 8 bases from J, the gap between germline ends came to 7 bases. This CDR3 region has 10 residues.

A single count supports this clone. This sequence joins TRBV5-1 and TRBJ1-5; 8 bases align to TRBD1. V trimming: 0 bases; J trimming: 1 base; junction bases outside the gene matches: 3. Germline CDR1 reads SGHRS; CDR2 reads YFSETQ. The CDR3 totals 16 residues. The CDR3 here is CASSLDGQGSNQPQHF. The CDR3 coding sequence is TGCGCCAGCAGCTTGGACGGACAGGGCAGCAATCAGCCCCAGCATTTT.

The rearrangement uses TRBV5-4 and TRBJ2-3; 10 bases align to TRBD2. This CDR3 has 15 amino acids. Per germline, CDR1 SGHNT and CDR2 YYREEE (reference sequence). After removal of 4 bases from V and 1 base from J, the junction contained 3 bases not matched to a gene. The CDR3 coding sequence is TGTGCCAGCAGCGAAGCGGGGGGGCGCACAGATACGCAGTATTTT. Protein sequence: CASSEAGGRTDTQYF.

V is TRBV6-1 and J is TRBJ2-7, with D maybe TRBD1 (6 bases). The CDR3 is 13 residues long. V was cut by 3 bases and J by 2 bases, with 8 bases left in between. CDR1 and CDR2 (germline): MNHNS, SASEGT. The CDR3 is CASSDGQPYEQYF. The CDR3 DNA reads TGTGCCAGCAGTGACGGACAGCCCTACGAGCAGTACTTC.

This chain uses TRBV7-2 with TRBJ1-3; D remains ambiguous. This CDR3 contains 14 residues. The germline CDR1 and CDR2 sequences are SGHTA and FQGNSA. V was clipped by 1 base and J by 0 bases, with 4 bases between them. CDR3 amino acids: CASSLVGSGNTIYF. The CDR3 DNA sequence: TGTGCCAGCAGCTTAGTTGGCTCTGGAAACACCATATATTTT.

J is TRBJ2-7 and V is TRBV5-6; tentatively, D is TRBD1 or TRBD2 (6 bases each). Between the trimmed V and J ends, which lost 3 bases and 3 bases, there was a span of 16 bases. The CDR3 is 15 amino acids. Germline CDR1 SGHDT, CDR2 YYEEEE. This CDR3 is CASSSRWGAHYEQYF. The CDR3 nucleotides are TGTGCCAGCAGCTCCCGGTGGGGGGCCCACTACGAGCAGTACTTC.

This clone was observed a few times. The rearrangement joins TRBV27 to TRBJ1-1; D unresolved. Germline V gene sequence: CDR1 MNHEY, CDR2 SMNVEV (reference sequence). Trimming pared 0 bases from V and 1 base from J, leaving 9 bases between. The CDR3 contains 15 residues. The CDR3 bases are TGTGCCAGCAGTTTATCCCCCCGGGGGAACACTGAAGCTTTCTTT. It specifies CASSLSPRGNTEAFF.

The table lists this clone with a few counts. This sequence joins TRBV20-1 and TRBJ1-6; D is unclear. This CDR3 comprises 10 residues. The V and J ends lost 1 base and 13 bases respectively, with 5 bases between them. In germline, CDR1 is DFQATT, CDR2 SNEGSKA (reference sequence). CDR3: CSARGPPLHF. The CDR3 DNA follows: TGCAGTGCTAGAGGTCCCCCCCTCCACTTT.

The chain has TRBV5-4 and TRBJ1-5; weak D call: TRBD1 (6 bases). The germline V gene encodes CDR1 SGHNT and CDR2 YYREEE (reference sequence). V was pared by 0 bases and J by 7 bases, with 11 bases between. This CDR3 has 14 amino acids. The CDR3: CASSLEGVGQPQHF. The CDR3 coding sequence is TGTGCCAGCAGCTTGGAGGGGGTAGGGCAGCCCCAGCATTTT.

The chain has TRBV5-1 and TRBJ2-3; D possibly uses TRBD1 or TRBD2 (5 bases each). This CDR3 is 13 amino acids long. CDR1 and CDR2 from the germline V gene are SGHRS and YFSETQ. Trimming took 2 bases from V and 7 from J, leaving 11 bases between them. The DNA of the CDR3 is TGCGCCAGCAGCTTCCCAGGGACCTATACGCAGTATTTT. It specifies CASSFPGTYTQYF.

The J gene is TRBJ1-1, the V gene TRBV11-2; TRBD1 might be the D (5 bases). The CDR3 is 16 amino acids. CDR1 SGHAT and CDR2 FQNNGV come from the germline V gene. Trimming removed 5 bases from V and 0 bases from J, with 16 bases in between. The DNA of the CDR3 is TGTGCCAGCAGCCTCCCACTCCGACAGATGAACACTGAAGCTTTCTTT. It is translated as CASSLPLRQMNTEAFF.

The CDR3 nucleotides read TGTGCCAGCAGCTTTTTTGGGGCGCGACTTGGGGGGATATATGGCTACACCTTC. It translates to CASSFFGARLGGIYGYTF. The V gene is TRBV7-8, the J gene TRBJ1-2; a weak D match, TRBD1 (5 bases). CDR1 and CDR2 (germline): SGHVS, FQNEAQ. The V end lost 3 bases, the J end lost 5 bases, and 25 bases lay between the germline ends. This CDR3 is built from 18 residues.

The V gene is TRBV6-4, the J gene TRBJ2-1; 11 nucleotides agree with TRBD2. V shed 3 bases and J 6 bases; nucleotides not matched to a gene: 4. The V gene's germline CDR1 is MRHNA and CDR2 SNTAGT. The CDR3 spans 15 residues. DNA for the CDR3: TGTGCCAGCAGTGATACTAGCGGGGGTGTCAATGAGCAGTTCTTC. Amino acids: CASSDTSGGVNEQFF.

The chain couples TRBV6-4 to TRBJ1-1, with unresolved D. CDR3 length: 13 amino acids. Trimming took off 6 bases at V and 1 base at J, with 9 bases between the two ends. CDR1 and CDR2 from the germline V gene are MRHNA and SNTAGT. The CDR3 protein is CASRATANTEAFF. In DNA, the CDR3 is TGTGCCAGCAGAGCGACTGCGAACACTGAAGCTTTCTTT.

The CDR3 reads CASSLRQEFYNEQFF. The CDR3 DNA is TGTGCCAGCAGTCTGAGACAGGAGTTCTACAATGAGCAGTTCTTC. The chain is built from TRBV27 and TRBJ2-1; D is possibly TRBD1 (6 bases). Trimming pared 5 bases from V and 3 bases from J, leaving 14 bases between. The CDR3 has 15 residues. Looked up from germline, CDR1 is MNHEY and CDR2 is SMNVEV (reference sequence).